Each of the 26 T cell receptor beta chains below was sequenced from the same sample in a study of T-cell reconstitution after alpha-beta-depleted transplantation in children. Researchers prepared the TCRbeta library using unique molecular identifiers, the study reports. TCRdb recomputed calls from the PCR reads with MiXCR, one row per CDR3 protein. The table shows tens of thousands of distinct CDR3 sequences, with 5.8% occurring only once. This sample comprised PBMCs, mostly from graft donor cells, obtained 60 days after TCRalphabeta/CD19-depleted stem cell transplant. These receptor sequences come from a female patient between 2 and 15 years old who had a stem cell transplant for aplastic anemia, so the T cells may come from the graft donor.

This clonotype has at least ten counts. J is TRBJ1-5 and V is TRBV19, with TRBD1 identical over 8 bases. This CDR3 contains 18 residues. V lost 0 bases to trimming and J lost 1 base; unmatched junction nucleotides: 8. The germline gives CDR1 LNHDA, CDR2 SQIVND (reference sequence). The CDR3 DNA reads TGTGCCAGTAGTATAGACCGCAGGGGGCCGTCAAGCAATCAGCCCCAGCATTTT. Protein sequence: CASSIDRRGPSSNQPQHF. Full variable domain (rest looked up from reference TRBV19 and TRBJ1-5): DGGITQSPKYLFRKEGQNVTLSCEQNLNHDAMYWYRQDPGQGLRLIYYSQIVNDFQKGDIAEGYSVSREKKESFPLTVTSAQKNPTAFYLCASSIDRRGPSSNQPQHFGDGTRLSIL.

This clonotype was recorded at least ten times. V is TRBV7-9 and J is TRBJ2-1, with D unclear. Germline-derived CDR1 and CDR2 are SEHNR and FQNEAQ (reference sequence). The CDR3 sequence is 13 residues long. V gave up 2 bases and J gave up 7 bases, with 9 bases separating them. The chain's CDR3 is CASSLFLENEQFF. Written as DNA, the CDR3 is TGTGCCAGCAGCTTATTCCTAGAGAATGAGCAGTTCTTC.

This clonotype was observed at least ten times. The chain couples TRBV10-3 to TRBJ1-1; D remains unclear. V was shortened by 4 bases and J by 4 bases, with 13 bases between the two germline ends. Germline V gives CDR1 ENHRY, CDR2 SYGVKD. The CDR3 spans 14 residues. CDR3 nucleotides: TGTGCCATCAGTGTGGGCAAGGGCTTCACTGAAGCTTTCTTT. Protein sequence: CAISVGKGFTEAFF.

This clonotype was seen repeatedly, ten times or more. This chain uses TRBV6-2 or TRBV6-3 with TRBJ2-5; a weak D match, TRBD2 (6 bases). The V and J ends lost 2 bases and 4 bases respectively, with 11 bases between them. Looked up from germline, CDR1 is MNHEY and CDR2 is SVGEGT. The CDR3 runs 14 residues. CDR3 protein: CASSYAGRRETQYF. The CDR3 DNA reads TGTGCCAGCAGTTACGCAGGGAGGCGAGAGACCCAGTACTTC.

There are a few counts of this clonotype. The gene calls are TRBV7-9 and TRBJ1-5; TRBD1 aligns across 12 bases. CDR1 is SEHNR and CDR2 is FQNEAQ in the germline V gene (reference sequence). The CDR3 sequence is 17 residues long. V dropped 5 bases and J dropped 4; count of bases not matched to a gene: 9. The CDR3 loop reads CASSHQGQGAGNQPQHF. The CDR3, as DNA: TGTGCCAGCAGCCACCAGGGACAGGGGGCAGGAAATCAGCCCCAGCATTTT.

This clonotype has a count of ten or more. This chain uses TRBV10-3 with TRBJ2-7; 9 bases are shared with TRBD1. V shed 10 bases and J 0 bases; nucleotides not matched to a gene: 13. This CDR3 is built from 16 residues. From germline, CDR1 is ENHRY and CDR2 SYGVKD. The chain's CDR3 is CATVGPPGQGSYEQYF. The CDR3 DNA is TGTGCCACCGTAGGCCCCCCGGGACAGGGCTCCTACGAGCAGTACTTC.

This clonotype was detected once. The chain carries TRBV2 and TRBJ2-1; 13 bases line up with TRBD2. Germline V CDR1 and CDR2: SNHLY, FYNNEI. J was trimmed by 2 bases and V by 7 bases; bases with no gene match: 5. The CDR3 runs to 16 residues. The CDR3 DNA sequence: TGTGCCAGCAAAGTTGGGACTAGCGGGACCTACAATGAGCAGTTCTTC. This codes for CASKVGTSGTYNEQFF.

CDR3 in DNA: TGTGCCAGTAGTACGGACAGGGACACTGAAGCTTTCTTT. This codes for CASSTDRDTEAFF. V gene TRBV19 combines with J gene TRBJ1-1, with 8 bases identical to TRBD1. In germline, CDR1 is LNHDA, CDR2 SQIVND (reference sequence). The V segment lost 4 bases and the J segment 3 bases; nucleotides outside the gene matches: 1. CDR3 length equals 13 residues.

The V and J genes are TRBV2 and TRBJ2-3; unclear D gene. Trimming shortened V by 7 bases and J by 0 bases, and 26 bases separated the two germline ends. The V gene's germline CDR1 is SNHLY and CDR2 FYNNEI. The CDR3 covers 19 residues. The CDR3 sequence: CASKPFWVRRPYSTDTQYF. DNA of the CDR3: TGTGCCAGCAAGCCGTTCTGGGTGCGCAGGCCTTATAGCACAGATACGCAGTATTTT.

By sample fraction, this clonotype is medium-sized. V usage is TRBV6-5 and J usage is TRBJ2-1; 9 nucleotides align to TRBD2. Losses at the gene ends were 4 bases for V and 4 bases for J; bases not matched to a gene: 5. Germline V CDR1 and CDR2: MNHEY, SVGAGI. The CDR3 has 15 amino acids. The CDR3: CASSLAGARYNEQFF. The CDR3 DNA reads as TGTGCCAGCAGTTTAGCGGGAGCCCGGTACAATGAGCAGTTCTTC.

This clonotype was detected many times. This chain uses TRBV13 with TRBJ2-5; 7 bases map to TRBD2. V was clipped by 4 bases and J by 3 bases; unmatched bases: 5. CDR1 and CDR2 (germline): PRHDT, FYEKMQ (reference sequence). CDR3 length: 14 residues. CDR3 sequence: CASSYGRGEETQYF. In DNA, the CDR3 is TGTGCCAGCAGCTATGGACGGGGGGAAGAGACCCAGTACTTC.

This clonotype came up many times. This chain links TRBV2 with TRBJ2-5, with a possible D match to TRBD2 (5 bases). CDR3 length: 12 amino acids. Looked up from germline, CDR1 is SNHLY and CDR2 is FYNNEI. Trimming took 7 bases from V and 1 from J, leaving 7 bases between them. The CDR3 sequence is CASKSGQETQYF. The DNA of the CDR3 is TGTGCCAGCAAGAGCGGCCAAGAGACCCAGTACTTC.

The gene calls are TRBV18 and TRBJ2-1, with 12 bases lining up with TRBD2. There are 16 residues in the CDR3. Germline loops: CDR1 KGHSH, CDR2 LQKENI. Losses at the gene ends were 2 bases for V and 6 bases for J; bases not matched to a gene: 5. The CDR3: CASSPSLAGGPNEQFF. CDR3 sequence (DNA): TGTGCCAGCTCACCATCCCTAGCGGGAGGGCCCAATGAGCAGTTCTTC.

This clonotype has just a few counts. The rearrangement joins TRBV9 to TRBJ1-5; no firm D call. Germline V gene lookup returns CDR1 SGDLS and CDR2 YYNGEE. V gave up 0 bases and J gave up 4 bases, with 8 bases separating them. This CDR3 is 14 amino acids long. CDR3 loop: CASSVGHYNQPQHF. The CDR3 DNA follows: TGTGCCAGCAGCGTAGGACACTATAATCAGCCCCAGCATTTT.

This clonotype was counted a few times. The V call is TRBV5-8, the J call TRBJ1-6; D is undetermined. The CDR3 is made up of 14 amino acids. V lost 0 bases to trimming and J lost 5 bases, with 6 bases between them. Germline V gene sequence: CDR1 SGHTS, CDR2 YDEGEE. CDR3 sequence reads: CASSLARNNSPLHF. CDR3 in DNA: TGTGCCAGCAGCTTGGCCAGAAATAATTCACCCCTCCACTTT.

This clonotype has ten or more counts. V is TRBV5-6 and J is TRBJ2-3; D might be TRBD1 (6 bases). The CDR3 is made up of 13 amino acids. Germline CDR1 SGHDT, CDR2 YYEEEE. Trimming removed 3 bases at V and 7 bases at J, with 12 bases between. The CDR3 DNA reads TGTGCCAGCAGCTCTGGACAGACTTATACGCAGTATTTT. It is translated as CASSSGQTYTQYF.

This clonotype showed up many times. V is TRBV12-3 or TRBV12-4 and J is TRBJ1-6; no clear D. V lost 4 bases, J lost 9 bases, and 16 bases lay in between. The CDR3 spans 15 residues. The CDR3 nucleotides are TGTGCCAGCAGTTCGGGGATCCAGAGTCGTTCACCCCTCCACTTT. It is translated as CASSSGIQSRSPLHF.

This clonotype was recorded many times. The rearrangement uses TRBV5-1 and TRBJ2-7, with D maybe TRBD1 (5 bases). With 3 bases removed from V and 2 bases from J, the gap between germline ends came to 12 bases. Germline CDR1 and CDR2: SGHRS and YFSETQ. The CDR3 has 14 residues. In nucleotides, the CDR3 is TGCGCCAGCAGCTCGGGCAGGACACCCTACGAGCAGTACTTC. Residues: CASSSGRTPYEQYF.

The table lists this clonotype with many counts. This chain links TRBV7-2 with TRBJ2-7; D gene ambiguous. Between the trimmed V and J ends, which lost 3 bases and 2 bases, there was a span of 11 bases. The CDR3 has 14 amino acids. CDR1 is SGHTA and CDR2 is FQGNSA in the germline V gene. CDR3 sequence reads: CASSFFIQTYEQYF. Written as DNA, the CDR3 is TGTGCCAGCAGCTTCTTCATACAGACCTACGAGCAGTACTTC.

In its sample, this clonotype was seen many times. The V and J genes are TRBV9 and TRBJ2-1; perhaps TRBD2 as D (6 bases). Trimming shortened V by 0 bases and J by 10 bases, and 14 bases separated the two germline ends. Germline V gene lookup returns CDR1 SGDLS and CDR2 YYNGEE. There are 14 residues in the CDR3. CDR3: CASSVEEGSREQFF. CDR3 DNA sequence: TGTGCCAGCAGCGTAGAGGAGGGGAGTAGGGAGCAGTTCTTC.

The sample holds many counts of this clonotype. V gene TRBV29-1 combines with J gene TRBJ2-7; D may be TRBD1 (6 bases). Per germline, CDR1 SQVTM and CDR2 ANQGSEA. V was cut by 5 bases and J by 1 base, with 15 bases left in between. The CDR3 loop spans 14 amino acids. CDR3 loop: CSVTPGRGSYEQYF. The CDR3 bases are TGCAGCGTTACCCCGGGCAGGGGTTCCTACGAGCAGTACTTC.

Many counts were recorded for this clonotype. The chain carries TRBV29-1 and TRBJ2-1; the D gene is possibly TRBD1 (10 bases). The V gene lost 7 bases and the J gene lost 1 base, with 23 bases spanning the gap. Per the germline V gene, CDR1 is SQVTM and CDR2 is ANQGSEA. The CDR3 consists of 17 residues. This CDR3 is CSARQGAGGGSYNEQFF. CDR3 nucleotides: TGCAGCGCACGACAGGGGGCGGGAGGGGGGTCCTACAATGAGCAGTTCTTC.

The table lists this clonotype with many counts. The junction departs from germline at one end; a sequencing error may be responsible. V usage is TRBV2 and J usage is TRBJ2-3, with no clear D. Germline CDR1 reads SNHLY; CDR2 reads FYNNEI. This CDR3 contains 15 residues. CDR3 residues: CASRIRATSTDTQYF. CDR3 in DNA: TGTGCTAGCAGGATTAGGGCTACTAGCACAGATACGCAGTATTTT.

This clonotype was counted ten times or more. The chain has TRBV27 and TRBJ2-7; maybe TRBD1 (6 bases). Germline V lookup: CDR1 MNHEY, CDR2 SMNVEV (reference sequence). The ends were cut back, 3 bases at V and 1 base at J, with 10 bases in the middle. The CDR3 has 14 amino acids. The CDR3 nucleotides are TGTGCCAGCAGTTTCGCCCAGGGGTCCTACGAGCAGTACTTC. This translates into CASSFAQGSYEQYF.

The CDR3 sequence is CATSRGPLLWGMNTEAFF. The CDR3 DNA is TGTGCCACCAGCAGAGGGCCCCTTTTGTGGGGAATGAACACTGAAGCTTTCTTT. This chain connects TRBV15 to TRBJ1-1; D is uncertain. V lost 1 base and J lost 0, with 18 bases in between. Germline CDR1 LNHNV, CDR2 YYDKDF (reference sequence). This CDR3 has 18 amino acids. Using reference TRBV15 and TRBJ1-1 for the parts outside the CDR3, the full variable domain is DAMVIQNPRYQVTQFGKPVTLSCSQTLNHNVMYWYQQKSSQAPKLLFHYYDKDFNNEADTPDNFQSRRPNTSFCFLDIRSPGLGDTAMYLCATSRGPLLWGMNTEAFFGQGTRLTVV.

This clonotype was observed many times. This rearrangement joins TRBV28 to TRBJ2-1; TRBD1 aligns across 11 bases. J was trimmed by 3 bases and V by 1 base; bases with no gene match: 2. The CDR3 is made up of 16 amino acids. In germline, CDR1 is MDHEN, CDR2 SYDVKM. The CDR3 DNA sequence: TGTGCCAGCAGTTTATTAGGGACAGGGGGCTACAATGAGCAGTTCTTC. Its translation: CASSLLGTGGYNEQFF.